This T cell receptor (beta chain) was identified during a study of T cells in Graves' hyperthyroidism and ophthalmopathy. RNA transcripts were the template for amplifying TCR beta CDR3 regions. The TCR CDR3 first-round RT-PCR relied on the HTBI primer set. From the multiplex PCR reads, TCRdb called clonotypes with MiXCR, one entry per CDR3 protein. Of some 380,000 distinct CDR3 sequences in the sample, 13% were seen once. Study findings and constraints: Most thyroid clonotypes expanded above 0.001 appeared in blood too.

This clonotype showed up many times. Its target is not known. In patients aged 18 to 65, hyperthyroidism was newly diagnosed, with duration under 2 months. Criteria for exclusion of patients were uncontrolled infection, other autoimmune disease, pregnancy or lactation. The CDR3 runs to 16 residues. Germline assignment: CDR1 LGHDT and CDR2 YNNKEL (reference sequence). Germline trimming cut 3 bases from V and 8 bases from J; bases unmatched to any gene: 10. This chain uses TRBV3-1 with TRBJ1-4; 9 bases are a match to TRBD1. The clonotype originates from a man younger than 45 with Graves' hyperthyroidism that later progressed to Graves' ophthalmopathy. Source material: blood. DNA for the CDR3: TGTGCCAGCAGCCAGATGAAAGGACAGGGGAGCGAAAAACTGTTTTTT. It encodes CASSQMKGQGSEKLFF.